These T cell receptor beta chains were read from a single sample in a study of blood T cell repertoires in COVID-19. This table comes from immunoSEQ multiplex PCR, and its TCRdb copy is limited to in-frame clones, with some not included. Seen here are about 250,000 clones, roughly 88% observed once, and the top ten hold 6.3%. Material: peripheral blood. These receptors were taken from a woman between 25 and 40 years old with COVID-19, enrolled during active disease. Both conserved end residues are part of each CDR3. D genes are given only for firm matches. Part of the rows lack a size; the others show once, few, many or a class for expanded clones.

>TRBJ1-5|.|TRBD1|TRBV6-6
TGTGCCAGCAGTTCCTCCCCGGACAGGGTCCAGCCCCAGCATTTT
CASSSSPDRVQPQHF
>TRBJ2-7|few|TRBD1|TRBV5-1
TGCGCCAGCAGCTCCCAGGGGGCCCACTCCTACGAGCAGTACTTC
CASSSQGAHSYEQYF
>TRBJ2-2|.|.|TRBV5-1
TGCGCCAGCAGCTTCGGGAGAAACACCGGGGAGCTGTTTTTT
CASSFGRNTGELFF
>TRBJ2-7|.|.|TRBV18
TGTGCCAGCTCACAAAAAGGGGGCTCCTACGAGCAGTACTTC
CASSQKGGSYEQYF
>TRBJ1-2|few|.|TRBV29-1
TGCAGCGCCCAGGGTCAAGGGTCTGGCTACACCTTC
CSAQGQGSGYTF
>TRBJ1-6|.|.|TRBV9
TGTGCCAGCAGCCCCACAGCTGATAATTCACCCCTCCACTTT
CASSPTADNSPLHF
>TRBJ1-6|once|.|TRBV5-1
TGCGCCAGCAGCTTGGCCGCGGATTCACCCCTCCACTTT
CASSLAADSPLHF
>TRBJ2-5|.|.|TRBV7-8
TGTGCCAGCAGCCCCGTAGTCCGGGGAGCGAGGCGGGAGACCCAGTACTTC
CASSPVVRGARRETQYF
>TRBJ1-3|.|.|TRBV11-2
TGTGCTTCCGTGGGGCTCTACTCTGGAAACACCATATATTTT
CASVGLYSGNTIYF
>TRBJ2-5|.|.|TRBV30
TGTGCCTGGTGGGCCGGAGGGGAGTTTCAAGAGACCCAGTACTTC
CAWWAGGEFQETQYF
>TRBJ2-2|.|.|TRBV28
TGTGCCAGCAGTTCTTCCAGGGGCACCGGGGAGCTGTTTTTT
CASSSSRGTGELFF
>TRBJ2-2|.|.|TRBV25-1
TGTGCCAGCAGTTCCACCCGGGTGAACACCGGGGAGCTGTTTTTT
CASSSTRVNTGELFF
>TRBJ2-5|.|TRBD2|TRBV4-1
TGCGCCAGCAGCCAGAGCGGGAGTTCTCAAGAGACCCAGTACTTC
CASSQSGSSQETQYF
>TRBJ1-3|few|.|TRBV27
TGTGCCAGCAGTTTAAACAGGGTCTTTGCTGGAAACACCATATATTTT
CASSLNRVFAGNTIYF
>TRBJ2-4|.|.|TRBV6-5
TGTGCCAGCAGTTACGGCAGGGGTCAAAACATTCAGTACTTC
CASSYGRGQNIQYF
>TRBJ1-1|once|TRBD1|TRBV6-6
TGTGCCAGCAGTCCCCGGACAGGGGGCAATCAGGGCGGTGAAGCTTTCTTT
CASSPRTGGNQGGEAFF
>TRBJ1-5|.|.|TRBV30
TGTGCCTGGAGTGTCAGCGGTTATAGCAATCAGCCCCAGCATTTT
CAWSVSGYSNQPQHF
>TRBJ1-2|.|TRBD1|TRBV6-5
TGTGCCTCGGGACAGGGTGATGGCTACACCTTC
CASGQGDGYTF
>TRBJ1-5|.|.|TRBV5-8
TGTGCCAGCAGCTTGAGGTTACGAGGACAGCCCCAGCATTTT
CASSLRLRGQPQHF
>TRBJ2-5|once|.|TRBV27
TGTGCCCGGCAGGGCTGGGAAGAGACCCAGTACTTC
CARQGWEETQYF
>TRBJ2-3|.|.|TRBV19
TGTGCCAGTAGTCGCCCCGGGGGGCCCACAGATACGCAGTATTTT
CASSRPGGPTDTQYF
>TRBJ2-7|.|TRBD2|TRBV7-9
TGTGCCAGCAGCGCCTCTCGGGCGGGGGGGCCTCTCGAGCAGTACTTC
CASSASRAGGPLEQYF
>TRBJ2-7|.|.|TRBV7-8
TGTGCCAGCAGCCCCCAGTCGTGGGACTTAAACACCGGGGAGCAGTACTTC
CASSPQSWDLNTGEQYF
>TRBJ2-1|.|TRBD2|TRBV5-1
TGCGCCAGCAGCTACGGACTAGCGGGCGCTGAGCAGTTCTTC
CASSYGLAGAEQFF
>TRBJ2-3|.|.|TRBV24-1
TGTGCCACCAGTGATTTGATGGGCGGGGATACGCAGTATTTT
CATSDLMGGDTQYF
>TRBJ2-3|.|TRBD2|TRBV4-3
TGCGCCAGCAGCCAATCTAGCGGGGGGGCCGCAGATACGCAGTATTTT
CASSQSSGGAADTQYF
>TRBJ2-2|.|TRBD1|TRBV10-3
TGTGCCATCAGGAGGACAGGGGAAACCGGGGAGCTGTTTTTT
CAIRRTGETGELFF
>TRBJ2-6|.|TRBD1|TRBV6-1
TGTGCCAGCAGTGGGGGGACAGCTTCCTTCTCTGGGGCCAACGTCCTGACTTTC
CASSGGTASFSGANVLTF
>TRBJ1-5|.|TRBD1|TRBV18
TGTGCCAGCTCACCGTCCCGGGACAGGGCCAATCAGCCCCAGCATTTT
CASSPSRDRANQPQHF
>TRBJ1-3|.|.|TRBV7-6
TGTGCCAGCAGCTTCAATAAAGGGGGTGGAAACACCATATATTTT
CASSFNKGGGNTIYF
>TRBJ2-5|.|.|TRBV6-5
TGTGCCAGCAGTTACTCGTGGCAGGGTGGGGAGACCCAGTACTTC
CASSYSWQGGETQYF
>TRBJ2-2|.|TRBD2|TRBV5-1
TGCGCCAGCAGCCAAGGACTAGCGGGAGACACCGGGGAGCTGTTTTTT
CASSQGLAGDTGELFF
>TRBJ1-1|.|.|TRBV2
TGTGCCAGCAGTCCCCCCCGGCAGGGTATGAACACTGAAGCCTTCTTT
CASSPPRQGMNTEAFF
>TRBJ2-6|.|.|TRBV6-5
TGTGCCAGCACAGCAGGGGCTAATGGGGCCAACGTCCTGACTTTC
CASTAGANGANVLTF
>TRBJ2-5|.|TRBD1|TRBV27
TGTGCCAGCAGTATGGGGACAGGGCTCTACTTC
CASSMGTGLYF
>TRBJ1-3|.|.|TRBV12-3/TRBV12-4
TGTGCCAGCAGCCTCAGGGGAAACACCATATATTTT
CASSLRGNTIYF
>TRBJ1-1|once|.|TRBV4-1
TGCGCCAGCAGCCAAGAAGGGGGGGGTGCGGGTTTCAACACTGAAGCTTTCTTT
CASSQEGGGAGFNTEAFF
>TRBJ2-7|.|TRBD1|TRBV15
TGTGCCACCACCGGACAGGGGTTTTACGAGCAGTACTTC
CATTGQGFYEQYF
>TRBJ2-1|.|.|TRBV6-5
TGTGCCAGCGGTAGAGGGTACAATGAGCAGTTCTTC
CASGRGYNEQFF
>TRBJ1-4|.|TRBD1|TRBV2
TGTGCCAGCAGTGGGACAGGGCCAACTAATGAAAAACTGTTTTTT
CASSGTGPTNEKLFF
>TRBJ1-1|.|.|TRBV6-5
TGTGCCAGCAACTCGAGGGGGGGGAACACTGAAGCTTTCTTT
CASNSRGGNTEAFF
>TRBJ2-1|.|TRBD1|TRBV11-3
TGTGCCAGCAGCTTACAGAGCGGGACAGGGGCGGGTGAGCAGTTCTTC
CASSLQSGTGAGEQFF
>TRBJ2-2|once|TRBD2|TRBV7-9
TGTGCCAGCAGGGCCTTTGGGGGAGGGATGAACACCGGGGAGCTGTTTTTT
CASRAFGGGMNTGELFF
>TRBJ2-7|.|.|TRBV19
TGTGCCAGTAGTATGTCCCGGGCAGGGGATCTCTACGAGCAGTACTTC
CASSMSRAGDLYEQYF
>TRBJ2-5|few|.|TRBV6-5
TGTGCCAGCAGGAGGGAAGAGACCCAGTACTTC
CASRREETQYF
>TRBJ1-5|few|.|TRBV9
TGTGCCAGCAGCGTAGAGGGAGGGGGACAGCCCCAGCATTTT
CASSVEGGGQPQHF
>TRBJ2-1|.|.|TRBV6-5
TGTGCCAGCAGCCTTCTGGCCTCCTACAATGAGCAGTTCTTC
CASSLLASYNEQFF
>TRBJ2-5|.|.|TRBV6-5
TGTGCCAGCGGGAGGGGGGAGACCCAGTACTTC
CASGRGETQYF
>TRBJ2-1|.|.|TRBV10-3
TGTGCCATCAGTGAGTCGGGGGGGCTTTCCTACAATGAGCAGTTCTTC
CAISESGGLSYNEQFF
>TRBJ1-4|.|.|TRBV27
TGTGCCAGCAGCTCGGCCAGGGGCTGGCAACTGTTTTTT
CASSSARGWQLFF
>TRBJ2-1|.|TRBD2|TRBV10-3
TGTGCCATCAGTTCCACGGGGGGGAACTCCTACAATGAGCAGTTCTTC
CAISSTGGNSYNEQFF
>TRBJ2-1|.|.|TRBV5-1
TGCGCCAGCAGCTTGCGACTAGTAGGGAGAAACAATGAGCAGTTCTTC
CASSLRLVGRNNEQFF
>TRBJ1-6|.|.|TRBV19
TGTGCCAGTAGTATCGGAGGTTTCGGGGGATCCATAGACTCACCCCTCCACTTT
CASSIGGFGGSIDSPLHF
>TRBJ2-3|.|.|TRBV7-2
TGTGCCAGCAACCGACTCCCAGATACGCAGTATTTT
CASNRLPDTQYF
>TRBJ1-1|.|.|TRBV29-1
TGCAGCGTTATTCGAGACCCATGGGTAGGGGACACTGAAGCTTTCTTT
CSVIRDPWVGDTEAFF
>TRBJ2-3|.|.|TRBV29-1
TGCAGCGTTGTATACAGCGGAGCTAGCACAGATACGCAGTATTTT
CSVVYSGASTDTQYF
>TRBJ2-2|once|.|TRBV4-3
TGCGCCAGCAGCCAAAACCCCCCCTTCGGGACGAACACCGGGGAGCTGTTTTTT
CASSQNPPFGTNTGELFF
>TRBJ1-2|.|.|TRBV19
TGTGCCAGTAGTATTTTGGACAGTATCGGGCTGGTAAATGGCTACACCTTC
CASSILDSIGLVNGYTF